This entry lists 17 T cell receptor beta chains sequenced from one sample in a study of early T cells in non-severe SARS-CoV-2 infection. Each CDR3 protein gets one entry after TCRdb re-called the 5' RACE reads with MiXCR. The sample lists fewer than 55,000 distinct CDR3 sequences, roughly 9.2% occurring once. The sequenced sample was whole blood. All receptors derive from an adult who was a healthcare worker with PCR-confirmed SARS-CoV-2 infection or an uninfected control (not recorded which).

In its sample, this clonotype was seen many times. The chain recombines TRBV7-3 with TRBJ1-1; D call uncertain. CDR1 and CDR2 (germline): SGHTA, FQGTGA. Trimming removed 5 bases from V and 3 bases from J, with 10 bases in between. This CDR3 has 13 residues. This CDR3 is CASSLDAYTEAFF. The CDR3 DNA sequence: TGTGCCAGCAGCCTCGACGCCTACACTGAAGCTTTCTTT.

This clonotype was recorded a few times. V and J are TRBV11-2 and TRBJ2-7; D unclear. CDR1 and CDR2 from the germline V gene are SGHAT and FQNNGV. V was trimmed by 0 bases and J by 2 bases, leaving 11 bases between them. The length of the CDR3 is 15 residues. This CDR3 is CASSLDPDTTYEQYF. As DNA, the CDR3 is TGTGCCAGCAGCTTAGATCCCGACACCACCTACGAGCAGTACTTC.

This clonotype occurred many times. The CDR3 reads CASSLEGPGTEQYF. CDR3 DNA: TGTGCCAGCAGCTTAGAAGGGCCAGGAACCGAGCAGTACTTC. The J gene is TRBJ2-7, the V gene TRBV7-2; D gene uncertain. Germline V gene data show CDR1 as SGHTA and CDR2 as FQGNSA. Trimming took 1 base from V and 6 from J, leaving 13 bases between them. The CDR3 consists of 14 residues.

The rearrangement links TRBV10-3 to TRBJ2-1, with TRBD1 identical over 10 bases. The CDR3 sequence is 15 residues long. The V and J ends lost 6 bases and 6 bases, in that order; junction bases with no gene match: 8. Per germline, CDR1 ENHRY and CDR2 SYGVKD. CDR3 residues: CAIRPGQGVGNEQFF. The CDR3 nucleotides read TGTGCCATCAGACCCGGACAGGGGGTAGGCAATGAGCAGTTCTTC.

This rearrangement joins TRBV19 to TRBJ2-7; 13 nucleotides align to TRBD2. The CDR3 covers 17 residues. The J segment lost 5 bases and the V segment lost 6 bases, leaving 13 bases of the junction unmatched. Germline V CDR1 and CDR2: LNHDA, SQIVND (reference sequence). CDR3 region: CASSLQGLAGKLNEQYF. CDR3 nucleotides: TGTGCCAGTAGCCTCCAGGGACTAGCGGGAAAGCTCAACGAGCAGTACTTC.

This clonotype was seen ten or more times. The chain uses TRBV6-1 and TRBJ1-2; D is possibly TRBD1 (5 bases). The CDR3 runs 15 residues. V gave up 7 bases and J gave up 0 bases, with 15 bases separating them. Germline V gene sequence: CDR1 MNHNS, CDR2 SASEGT. CDR3 in DNA: TGTGCCAGCATGGGACGGGGGGGAGCTAACTATGGCTACACCTTC. Protein product: CASMGRGGANYGYTF.

This clonotype occurred many times. The rearrangement links TRBV11-2 to TRBJ2-1, with TRBD2 matching 11 bases. Germline trimming cut 5 bases from V and 3 bases from J; bases unmatched to any gene: 6. The CDR3 contains 16 residues. Germline V gives CDR1 SGHAT, CDR2 FQNNGV. The CDR3 here is CASSTRLAGFYNEQFF. CDR3 coding DNA: TGTGCCAGCAGCACCAGACTAGCGGGATTCTACAATGAGCAGTTCTTC. Based on the CDR3 plus reference TRBV11-2 and TRBJ2-1, the full variable domain is EAGVAQSPRYKIIEKRQSVAFWCNPISGHATLYWYQQILGQGPKLLIQFQNNGVVDDSQLPKDRFSAERLKGVDSTLKIQPAKLEDSAVYLCASSTRLAGFYNEQFFGPGTRLTVL.

The chain recombines TRBV4-2 with TRBJ1-3; D gene ambiguous. Per germline, CDR1 LGHNA and CDR2 YNFKEQ. This CDR3 has 15 residues. V was clipped by 1 base and J by 3 bases, with 10 bases between them. The CDR3 protein is CASSQVGQRGNTIYF. The CDR3 DNA is TGTGCCAGCAGCCAAGTTGGGCAGCGTGGAAACACCATATATTTT.

This clonotype was detected many times. V usage is TRBV6-6 and J usage is TRBJ2-7; TRBD1 or TRBD2 may be the D gene (5 bases each). Germline lookup yields CDR1 MNHNY and CDR2 SVGAGI (reference sequence). The CDR3 is 14 residues long. Trimming took off 7 bases at V and 2 bases at J, with 15 bases between the two ends. Here the CDR3 DNA reads TGTGCCAGCATTTCGGGGACGGGTGCCTACGAGCAGTACTTC. Its translation is CASISGTGAYEQYF.

The chain employs TRBV28 and TRBJ2-1; TRBD1 agrees at 11 bases. This CDR3 has 15 residues. V shed 6 bases and J 6 bases; nucleotides not matched to a gene: 7. Germline V gives CDR1 MDHEN, CDR2 SYDVKM. DNA for the CDR3: TGTGCCAGCAGGGGCGGAGGGACAGGGGGCAATGAGCAGTTCTTC. Its translation is CASRGGGTGGNEQFF.

This clonotype was seen ten or more times. The chain combines TRBV5-1 with TRBJ2-3, with a weak D call TRBD2 (5 bases). Germline lookup yields CDR1 SGHRS and CDR2 YFSETQ. CDR3 length: 14 residues. V dropped 5 bases and J dropped 1 base, with 11 bases sitting between them. DNA of the CDR3: TGCGCCAGCAGTGGAGGACGGGGCACAGATACGCAGTATTTT. Protein: CASSGGRGTDTQYF.

This clonotype was found a few times. The rearrangement uses TRBV12-3 or TRBV12-4 and TRBJ2-6; possibly TRBD2 for D (6 bases). CDR3 length equals 17 residues. V was clipped by 8 bases and J by 4 bases, with 21 bases between them. The CDR3 spells CASDKRIGGYGANVLTF. The CDR3 coding sequence is TGTGCCAGCGACAAAAGAATCGGGGGTTACGGGGCCAACGTCCTGACTTTC.

The chain recombines TRBV12-3 or TRBV12-4 with TRBJ2-1, with D possibly matching TRBD2 (7 bases). CDR3 size: 13 residues. Trimming left V 3 bases short and J 9 bases short, with 12 bases between. CDR3 sequence (DNA): TGTGCCAGCAGTTTCGGGGGGCGTGGTGAGCAGTTCTTC. Translating gives CASSFGGRGEQFF.

This clonotype was picked up a small number of times. The chain is built from TRBV11-3 and TRBJ2-3, with 7 bases aligning to TRBD2. The CDR3 consists of 15 residues. From germline, CDR1 is SGHNT and CDR2 YENEEA. The V and J ends lost 5 bases and 1 base, in that order; junction bases with no gene match: 6. The CDR3 nucleotides are TGTGCCAGCAGCCCCACCAGCGGGGGCACAGATACGCAGTATTTT. As protein: CASSPTSGGTDTQYF.

This clonotype came up a few times. The rearrangement uses TRBV7-6 and TRBJ2-7, with D possibly TRBD1 on 6 matching bases. CDR3 size: 15 residues. The germline V gene has CDR1 SGHVS and CDR2 FNYEAQ. The V and J ends lost 0 bases and 3 bases respectively, with 12 bases between them. The CDR3 coding sequence is TGTGCCAGCAGCTTAGCGGCTGGGGGCAGCTACGAGCAGTACTTC. It is translated as CASSLAAGGSYEQYF. Together with reference TRBV7-6 and TRBJ2-7, the CDR3 gives the full variable domain: GAGVSQSPRYKVTKRGQDVALRCDPISGHVSLYWYRQALGQGPEFLTYFNYEAQQDKSGLPNDRFSAERPEGSISTLTIQRTEQRDSAMYRCASSLAAGGSYEQYFGPGTRLTVT.

The rearrangement links TRBV12-3 or TRBV12-4 to TRBJ2-6; TRBD2 matches at 13 bases. The CDR3 is 19 amino acids. The J segment lost 0 bases and the V segment lost 6 bases, leaving 8 bases of the junction unmatched. In DNA form, the CDR3 reads TGTGCCAGCAGCTCAGCGGGACTAGCGGGAACCTCTGGGGCCAACGTCCTGACTTTC. Amino acids: CASSSAGLAGTSGANVLTF.

This clonotype showed up many times. V and J are TRBV4-1 and TRBJ2-1; TRBD2 aligns across 9 bases. This CDR3 has 16 residues. Trimming removed 0 bases from V and 6 bases from J; junction bases left unmatched: 6. CDR1 and CDR2 from the germline V gene are MGHRA and YSYEKL. The CDR3 coding sequence is TGCGCCAGCAGCCAAGACACGGGACTAGCAATCAATGAGCAGTTCTTC. Residues: CASSQDTGLAINEQFF.